The text below deals with one TCR beta chain. What it binds is unknown. Sequencing used immunoSEQ v3.0 at survey level. Repertoires were generated with immunoSEQ multiplex PCR, while TCRdb's copy carries only in-frame clones and drops some. The sample includes tens of thousands of clones, 80% to 90% seen only once; the top ten take roughly 3%. This sample is drawn from a study of long-term antiretroviral therapy in people with HIV. The samples, holding 1-10 million cryopreserved PBMC, were thawed before DNA extraction was carried out. Whole-study findings and limits: ART adherence, viral resistance and therapy changes went unrecorded.

The sequence was obtained from a young woman with HIV. Sequenced here: unsorted PBMCs, sampled 0.8 years after starting antiretroviral therapy.

Here the CDR3 DNA reads TGTGCCAGCAGCTTGGCCGCAGGTGGGAGATGGTCCTACGAGCAGTACTTC. Amino acid sequence: CASSLAAGGRWSYEQYF. The J gene is TRBJ2-7, the V gene TRBV5-6; perhaps TRBD2 as D (5 bases). Trimming stripped 0 bases from V and 1 base from J, with 17 bases between. CDR1 and CDR2 from the germline V gene are SGHDT and YYEEEE. This CDR3 spans 17 amino acids.